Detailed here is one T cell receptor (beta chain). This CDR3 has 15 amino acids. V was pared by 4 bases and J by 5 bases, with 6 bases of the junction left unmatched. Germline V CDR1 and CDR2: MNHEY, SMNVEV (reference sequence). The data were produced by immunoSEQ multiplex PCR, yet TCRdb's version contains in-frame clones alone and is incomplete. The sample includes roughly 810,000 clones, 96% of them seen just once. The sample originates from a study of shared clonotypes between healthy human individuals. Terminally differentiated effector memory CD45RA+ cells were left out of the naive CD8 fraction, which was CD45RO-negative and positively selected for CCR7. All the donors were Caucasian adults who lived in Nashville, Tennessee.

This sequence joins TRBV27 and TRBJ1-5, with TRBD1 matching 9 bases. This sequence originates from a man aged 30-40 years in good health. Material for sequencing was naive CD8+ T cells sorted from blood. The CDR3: CASSSGTGLYQPQHF. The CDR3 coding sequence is TGTGCCAGCAGTTCGGGGACAGGGTTGTATCAGCCCCAGCATTTT.